The entry below describes one T cell receptor (beta chain). Its cognate antigen is unknown. The entry originates in a study of cytomegalovirus exposure and HLA in healthy donors. The PCR was carried out with 60 Vbeta primers and 13 Jbeta primers. Produced via immunoSEQ multiplex PCR; TCRdb's table is partial and in-frame only. Of around 130,000 clones detected, roughly 77% appear once; the ten largest clones hold almost 6%. Study-level results: The authors enumerated roughly 160 TCR beta chains as linked to cytomegalovirus. TCR beta sequences reportedly predicted most subjects' HLA-A and HLA-B alleles accurately.

The CDR3 contains 14 residues. Germline V lookup: CDR1 PRHDT, CDR2 FYEKMQ (reference sequence). After removal of 2 bases from V and 13 bases from J, the junction contained 13 bases not matched to a gene. The TCR comes from a woman aged 40 to 55 in good health and CMV-seropositive. The chain uses TRBV13 and TRBJ1-2; 7 positions agree with TRBD1. The sample taken for sequencing was PBMCs. The CDR3 nucleotides read TGTGCCAGCAGCTTAAAGAGATTCGACAGGGAGCCCACCTTC. Protein product: CASSLKRFDREPTF.